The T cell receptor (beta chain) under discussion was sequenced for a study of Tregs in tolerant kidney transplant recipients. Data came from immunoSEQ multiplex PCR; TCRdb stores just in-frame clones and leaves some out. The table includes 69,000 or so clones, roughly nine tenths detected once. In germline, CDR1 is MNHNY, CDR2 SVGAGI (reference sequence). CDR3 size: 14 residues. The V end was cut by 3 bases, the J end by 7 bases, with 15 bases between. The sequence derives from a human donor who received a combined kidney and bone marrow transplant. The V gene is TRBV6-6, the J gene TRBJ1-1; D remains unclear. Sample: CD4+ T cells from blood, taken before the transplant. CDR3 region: CASSYWGVGVEAFF. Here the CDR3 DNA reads TGTGCCAGCAGTTATTGGGGAGTCGGGGTTGAAGCTTTCTTT.